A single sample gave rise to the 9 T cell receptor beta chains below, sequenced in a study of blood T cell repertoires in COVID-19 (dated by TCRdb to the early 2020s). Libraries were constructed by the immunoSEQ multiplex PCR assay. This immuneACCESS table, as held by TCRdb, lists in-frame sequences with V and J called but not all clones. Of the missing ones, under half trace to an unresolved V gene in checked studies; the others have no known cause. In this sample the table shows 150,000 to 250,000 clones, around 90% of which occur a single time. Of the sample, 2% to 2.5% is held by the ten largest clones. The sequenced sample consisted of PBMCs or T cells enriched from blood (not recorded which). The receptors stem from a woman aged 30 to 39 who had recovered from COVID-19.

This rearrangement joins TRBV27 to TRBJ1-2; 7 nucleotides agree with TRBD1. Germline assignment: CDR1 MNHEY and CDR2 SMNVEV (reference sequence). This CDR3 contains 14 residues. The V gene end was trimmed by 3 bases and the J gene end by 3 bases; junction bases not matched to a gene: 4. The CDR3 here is CASSFSGTDYGYTF. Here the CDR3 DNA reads TGTGCCAGCAGTTTTTCAGGGACAGACTATGGCTACACCTTC.

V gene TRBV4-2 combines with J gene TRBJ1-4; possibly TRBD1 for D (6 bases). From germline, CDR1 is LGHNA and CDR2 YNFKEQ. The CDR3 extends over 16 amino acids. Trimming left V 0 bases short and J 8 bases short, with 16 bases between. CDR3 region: CASSQDRGGEREKLFF. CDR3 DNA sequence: TGTGCCAGCAGCCAAGATAGAGGGGGAGAAAGGGAAAAACTGTTTTTT.

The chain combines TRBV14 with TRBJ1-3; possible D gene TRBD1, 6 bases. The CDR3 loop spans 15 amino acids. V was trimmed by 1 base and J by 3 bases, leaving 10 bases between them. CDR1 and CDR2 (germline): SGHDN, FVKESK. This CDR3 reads CASSQAGGFGNTIYF. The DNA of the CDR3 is TGTGCCAGCAGCCAAGCTGGGGGCTTTGGAAACACCATATATTTT.

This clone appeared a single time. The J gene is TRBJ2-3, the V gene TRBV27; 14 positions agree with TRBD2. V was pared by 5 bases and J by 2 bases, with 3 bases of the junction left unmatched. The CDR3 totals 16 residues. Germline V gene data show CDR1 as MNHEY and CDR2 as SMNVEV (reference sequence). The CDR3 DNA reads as TGTGCCAGCAGTACGACTAGCGGGAGGGCCACAGATACGCAGTATTTT. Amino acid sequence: CASSTTSGRATDTQYF.

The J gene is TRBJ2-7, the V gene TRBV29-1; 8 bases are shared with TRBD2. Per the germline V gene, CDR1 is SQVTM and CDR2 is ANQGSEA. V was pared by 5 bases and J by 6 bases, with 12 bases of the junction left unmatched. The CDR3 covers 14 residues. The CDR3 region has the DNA TGCAGCGTTTCCGAGGCGGGAGGCGGCCTCGAGCAGTACTTC. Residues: CSVSEAGGGLEQYF.

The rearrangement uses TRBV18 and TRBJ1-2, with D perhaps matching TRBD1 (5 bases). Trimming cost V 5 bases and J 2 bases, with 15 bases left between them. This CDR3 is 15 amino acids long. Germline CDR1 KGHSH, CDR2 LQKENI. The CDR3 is CASSNYREGNYGYTF. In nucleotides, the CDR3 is TGTGCCAGCTCAAATTATCGGGAGGGGAACTATGGCTACACCTTC.

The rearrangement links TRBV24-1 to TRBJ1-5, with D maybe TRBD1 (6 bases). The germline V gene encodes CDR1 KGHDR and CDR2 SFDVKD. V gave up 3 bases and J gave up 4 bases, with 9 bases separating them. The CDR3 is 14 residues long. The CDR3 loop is CATSDGQLNQPQHF. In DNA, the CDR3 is TGTGCCACCAGTGATGGACAGTTGAATCAGCCCCAGCATTTT.

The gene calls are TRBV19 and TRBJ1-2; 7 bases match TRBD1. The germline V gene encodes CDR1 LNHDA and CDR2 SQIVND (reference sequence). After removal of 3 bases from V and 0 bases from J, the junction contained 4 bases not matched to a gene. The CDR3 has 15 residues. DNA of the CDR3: TGTGCCAGTAGTATGGGGGACAGAGCTAACTATGGCTACACCTTC. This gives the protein CASSMGDRANYGYTF.

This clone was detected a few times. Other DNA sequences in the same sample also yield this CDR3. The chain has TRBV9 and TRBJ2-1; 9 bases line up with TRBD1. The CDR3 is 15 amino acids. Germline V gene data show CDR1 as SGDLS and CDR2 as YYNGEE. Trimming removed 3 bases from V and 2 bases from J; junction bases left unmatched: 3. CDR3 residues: CASSATGGAYNEQFF. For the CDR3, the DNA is TGTGCCAGCAGCGCCACAGGGGGCGCCTACAATGAGCAGTTCTTC.